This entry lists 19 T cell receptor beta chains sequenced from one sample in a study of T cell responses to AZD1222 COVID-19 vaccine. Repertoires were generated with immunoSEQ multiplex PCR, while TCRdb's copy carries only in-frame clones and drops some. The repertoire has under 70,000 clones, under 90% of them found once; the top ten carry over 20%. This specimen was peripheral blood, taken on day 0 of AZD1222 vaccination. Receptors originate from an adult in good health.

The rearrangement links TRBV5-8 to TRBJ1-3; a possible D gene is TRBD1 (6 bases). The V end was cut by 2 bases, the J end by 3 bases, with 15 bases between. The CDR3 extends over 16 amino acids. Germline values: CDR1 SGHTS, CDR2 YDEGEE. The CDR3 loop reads CASSLAGEGVGNTIYF. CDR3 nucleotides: TGTGCCAGCAGCTTAGCAGGGGAGGGCGTTGGAAACACCATATATTTT.

CDR3 nucleotide sequence: TGTGCCAGCAGTGAATGGGAAGGGTTTAACTATGGCTACACCTTC. Its protein product is CASSEWEGFNYGYTF. This sequence joins TRBV25-1 and TRBJ1-2; no firm D call. Trimming took off 1 base at V and 1 base at J, with 10 bases between the two ends. CDR3 size: 15 residues. Germline CDR1 MGHDK, CDR2 SYGVNS.

DNA for the CDR3: TGTGCCAGCAGCAACCCGACAGGGGGGTTTTTGAACACTGAAGCTTTCTTT. Protein: CASSNPTGGFLNTEAFF. The chain combines TRBV9 with TRBJ1-1; 9 bases are shared with TRBD1. J lost 0 bases, V lost 4 bases, and 10 bases had no gene match. Germline V CDR1 and CDR2: SGDLS, YYNGEE. The CDR3 extends over 17 amino acids.

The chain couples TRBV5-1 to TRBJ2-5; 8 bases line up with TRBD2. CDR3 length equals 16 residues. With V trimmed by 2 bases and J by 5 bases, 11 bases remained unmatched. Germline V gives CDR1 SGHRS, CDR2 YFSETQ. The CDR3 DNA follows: TGCGCCAGCAGCTTCCTAGCGGGTGAACCCTTTGAGACCCAGTACTTC. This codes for CASSFLAGEPFETQYF.

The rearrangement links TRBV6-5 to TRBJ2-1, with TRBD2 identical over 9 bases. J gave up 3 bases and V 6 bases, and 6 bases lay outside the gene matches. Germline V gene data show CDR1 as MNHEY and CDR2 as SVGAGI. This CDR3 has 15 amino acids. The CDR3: CASRWTSDFYNEQFF. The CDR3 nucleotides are TGTGCCAGCAGATGGACTAGCGATTTCTACAATGAGCAGTTCTTC.

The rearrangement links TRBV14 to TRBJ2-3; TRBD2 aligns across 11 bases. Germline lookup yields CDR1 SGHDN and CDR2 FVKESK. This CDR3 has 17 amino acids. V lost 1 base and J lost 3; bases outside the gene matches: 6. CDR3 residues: CASSQARTSGGTDTQYF. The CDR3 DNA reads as TGTGCCAGCAGCCAAGCCCGAACTAGCGGGGGAACAGATACGCAGTATTTT.

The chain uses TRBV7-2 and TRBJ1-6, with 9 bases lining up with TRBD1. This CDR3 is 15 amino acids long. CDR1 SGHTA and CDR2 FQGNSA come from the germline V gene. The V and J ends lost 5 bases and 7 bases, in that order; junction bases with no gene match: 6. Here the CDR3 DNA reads TGTGCCAGCAGCCTCGGGACAGGGACCAATTCACCCCTCCACTTT. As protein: CASSLGTGTNSPLHF. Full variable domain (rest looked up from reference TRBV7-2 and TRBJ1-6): GAGVSQSPSNKVTEKGKDVELRCDPISGHTALYWYRQSLGQGLEFLIYFQGNSAPDKSGLPSDRFSAERTGGSVSTLTIQRTQQEDSAVYLCASSLGTGTNSPLHFGNGTRLTVT.

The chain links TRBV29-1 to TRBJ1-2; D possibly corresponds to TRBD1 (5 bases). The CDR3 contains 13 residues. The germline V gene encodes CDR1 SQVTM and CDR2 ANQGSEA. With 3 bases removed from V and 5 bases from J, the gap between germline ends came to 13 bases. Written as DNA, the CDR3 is TGCAGCGTTGATTTTCCGGGGACTTATGGCTACACCTTC. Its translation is CSVDFPGTYGYTF.

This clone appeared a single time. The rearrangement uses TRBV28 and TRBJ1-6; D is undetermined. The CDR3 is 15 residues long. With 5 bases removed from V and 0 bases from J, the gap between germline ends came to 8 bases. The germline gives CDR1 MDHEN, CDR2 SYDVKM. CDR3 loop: CASSPPFSYNSPLHF. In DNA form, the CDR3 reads TGTGCCAGCAGTCCACCGTTCTCCTATAATTCACCCCTCCACTTT. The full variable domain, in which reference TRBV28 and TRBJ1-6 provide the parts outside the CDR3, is DVKVTQSSRYLVKRTGEKVFLECVQDMDHENMFWYRQDPGLGLRLIYFSYDVKMKEKGDIPEGYSVSREKKERFSLILESASTNQTSMYLCASSPPFSYNSPLHFGNGTRLTVT.

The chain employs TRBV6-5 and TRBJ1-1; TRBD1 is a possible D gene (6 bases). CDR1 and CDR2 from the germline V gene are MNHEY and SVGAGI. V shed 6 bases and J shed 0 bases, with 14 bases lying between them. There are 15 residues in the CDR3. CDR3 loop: CASSYQRDMNTEAFF. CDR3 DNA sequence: TGTGCCAGCAGCTATCAAAGGGACATGAACACTGAAGCTTTCTTT.

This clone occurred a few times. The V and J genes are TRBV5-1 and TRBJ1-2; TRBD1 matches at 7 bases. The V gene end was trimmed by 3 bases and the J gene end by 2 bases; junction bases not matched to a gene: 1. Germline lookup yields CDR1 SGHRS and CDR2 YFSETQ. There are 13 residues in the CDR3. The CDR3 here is CASSSTGNYGYTF. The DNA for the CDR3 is TGCGCCAGCAGCTCGACAGGGAACTATGGCTACACCTTC.

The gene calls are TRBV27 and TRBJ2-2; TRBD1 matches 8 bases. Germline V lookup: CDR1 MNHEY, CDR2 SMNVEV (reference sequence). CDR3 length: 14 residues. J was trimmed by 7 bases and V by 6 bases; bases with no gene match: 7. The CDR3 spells CASRLGQGSGELFF. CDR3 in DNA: TGTGCCAGCAGACTAGGACAGGGCAGCGGGGAGCTGTTTTTT.

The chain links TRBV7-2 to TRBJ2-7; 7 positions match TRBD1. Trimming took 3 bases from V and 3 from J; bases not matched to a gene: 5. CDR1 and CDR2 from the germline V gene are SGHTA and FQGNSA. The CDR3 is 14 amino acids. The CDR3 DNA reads TGTGCCAGCAGCTTCCCAGGGGGTATCTACGAGCAGTACTTC. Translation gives CASSFPGGIYEQYF.

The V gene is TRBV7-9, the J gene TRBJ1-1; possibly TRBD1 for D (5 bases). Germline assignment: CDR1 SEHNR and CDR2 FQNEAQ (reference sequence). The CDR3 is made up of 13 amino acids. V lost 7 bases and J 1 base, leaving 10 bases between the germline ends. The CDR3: CASTRGGNTEAFF. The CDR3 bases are TGTGCCAGCACCCGTGGGGGGAACACTGAAGCTTTCTTT.

Here the CDR3 reads CASSESTLDRHNQPQHF. CDR3 coding DNA: TGCGCCAGCAGTGAGTCGACTCTTGACAGACACAATCAGCCCCAGCATTTT. The rearrangement uses TRBV10-2 and TRBJ1-5, with D possibly TRBD1 on 5 matching bases. V lost 0 bases to trimming and J lost 3 bases, with 15 bases between them. Germline V gene data show CDR1 as WSHSY and CDR2 as SAAADI. The CDR3 has 17 residues.

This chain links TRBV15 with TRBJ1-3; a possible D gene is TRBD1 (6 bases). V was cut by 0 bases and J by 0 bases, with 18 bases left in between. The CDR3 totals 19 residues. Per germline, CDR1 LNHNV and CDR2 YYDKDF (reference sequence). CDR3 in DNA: TGTGCCACCAGCAGAGAACCTAGGGCCAGGGGCGTCTCTGGAAACACCATATATTTT. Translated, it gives CATSREPRARGVSGNTIYF. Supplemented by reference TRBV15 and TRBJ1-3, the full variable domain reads DAMVIQNPRYQVTQFGKPVTLSCSQTLNHNVMYWYQQKSSQAPKLLFHYYDKDFNNEADTPDNFQSRRPNTSFCFLDIRSPGLGDTAMYLCATSREPRARGVSGNTIYFGEGSWLTVV.

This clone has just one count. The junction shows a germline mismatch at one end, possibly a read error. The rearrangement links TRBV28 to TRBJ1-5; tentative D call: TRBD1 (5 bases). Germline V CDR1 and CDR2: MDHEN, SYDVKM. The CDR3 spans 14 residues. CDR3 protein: CAISVMGVGQPQHF. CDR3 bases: TGTGCCATCAGTGTCATGGGGGTCGGTCAGCCCCAGCATTTT.

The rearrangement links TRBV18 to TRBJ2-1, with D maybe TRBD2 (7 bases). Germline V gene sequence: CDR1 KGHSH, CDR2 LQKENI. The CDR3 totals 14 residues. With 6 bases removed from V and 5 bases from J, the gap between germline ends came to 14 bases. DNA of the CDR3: TGTGCCAGCTCGGGGGGGCCTACTAACAATGAGCAGTTCTTC. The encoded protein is CASSGGPTNNEQFF.

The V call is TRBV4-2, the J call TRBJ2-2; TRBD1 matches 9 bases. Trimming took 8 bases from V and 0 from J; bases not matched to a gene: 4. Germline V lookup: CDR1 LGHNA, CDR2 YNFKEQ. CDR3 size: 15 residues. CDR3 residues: CASSRTGANTGELFF. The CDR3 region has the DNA TGTGCCAGCTCTCGGACAGGGGCGAACACCGGGGAGCTGTTTTTT.